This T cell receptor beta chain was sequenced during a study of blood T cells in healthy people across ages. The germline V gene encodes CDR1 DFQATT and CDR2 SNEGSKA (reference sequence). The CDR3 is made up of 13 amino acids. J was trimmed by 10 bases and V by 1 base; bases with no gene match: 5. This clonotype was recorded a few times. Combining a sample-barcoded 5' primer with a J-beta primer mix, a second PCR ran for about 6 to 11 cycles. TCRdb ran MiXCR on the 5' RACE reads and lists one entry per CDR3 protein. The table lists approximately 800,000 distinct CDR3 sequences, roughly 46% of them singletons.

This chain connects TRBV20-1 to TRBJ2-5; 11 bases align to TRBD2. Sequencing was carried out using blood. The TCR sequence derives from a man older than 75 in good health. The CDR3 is CSARVPSGRHQYF. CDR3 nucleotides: TGCAGTGCTAGAGTCCCTAGCGGGAGGCACCAGTACTTC.